This T cell receptor (beta chain) stems from a study of blood T cell repertoires in COVID-19. Using immunoSEQ multiplex PCR, the repertoire was profiled, and TCRdb retains in-frame clones only, with some absent. Of 210,000 or so clones listed, around 86% are singletons. The CDR3 extends over 16 amino acids. V trimming: 1 base; J trimming: 9 bases; junction bases outside the gene matches: 10. Germline V gene sequence: CDR1 LGHDT, CDR2 YNNKEL (reference sequence). Participants were aged 18 to 89 years, lived in some 23 US areas, and enrolled virtually. Cohort assignment relied on participant-reported clinical history.

Sequencing input: PBMCs or T cells enriched from blood (not recorded which). This sequence was found in a woman in her forties or fifties with acute COVID-19. The chain employs TRBV3-1 (or the pseudogene TRBV3-2) and TRBJ2-1, with 9 bases fitting TRBD2. This chain's CDR3 is CASSQGLGTSRVEQFF. CDR3 nucleotide sequence: TGTGCCAGCAGCCAAGGGTTAGGGACTAGCCGGGTTGAGCAGTTCTTC.